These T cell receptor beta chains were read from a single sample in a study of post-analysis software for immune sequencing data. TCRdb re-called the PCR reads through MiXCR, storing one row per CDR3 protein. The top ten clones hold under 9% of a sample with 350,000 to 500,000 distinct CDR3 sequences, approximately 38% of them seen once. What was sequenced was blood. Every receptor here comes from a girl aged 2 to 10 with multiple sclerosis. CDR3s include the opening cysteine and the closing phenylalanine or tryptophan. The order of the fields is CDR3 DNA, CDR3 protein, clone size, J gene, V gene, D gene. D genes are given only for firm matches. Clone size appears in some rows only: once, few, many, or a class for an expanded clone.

CDR3 DNA: TGCAGCGTTGAAGCCTGGGACAGAGGGGTGGATGAGCAGTACTTC
CDR3 protein: CSVEAWDRGVDEQYF
clone size: NA
J gene: TRBJ2-5
V gene: TRBV29-1
D gene: TRBD1

CDR3 DNA: TGCGCCAGCAGCTTTCAGCGGGGGGGCCTCAATGAGCAGTTCTTC
CDR3 protein: CASSFQRGGLNEQFF
clone size: NA
J gene: TRBJ2-1
V gene: TRBV5-1
D gene: TRBD2

CDR3 DNA: TGCGCCAGCAGCGGTCGAGGGGTCTTACCTTACAATGAGCAGTTCTTC
CDR3 protein: CASSGRGVLPYNEQFF
clone size: NA
J gene: TRBJ2-1
V gene: TRBV5-1
D gene: NA

CDR3 DNA: TGTGCCAGCAGTTACAGATCGGGGGCCGGCTACGAGCAGTACTTC
CDR3 protein: CASSYRSGAGYEQYF
clone size: NA
J gene: TRBJ2-7
V gene: TRBV6-2/TRBV6-3
D gene: NA

CDR3 DNA: TGCAGTGCTAGAGATCCCTGGGAGACCACAGATACGCAGTATTTT
CDR3 protein: CSARDPWETTDTQYF
clone size: NA
J gene: TRBJ2-3
V gene: TRBV20-1
D gene: NA

CDR3 DNA: TGTGCCAGCAGTTTCGGACTTGGCACAGATACGCAGTATTTT
CDR3 protein: CASSFGLGTDTQYF
clone size: few
J gene: TRBJ2-3
V gene: TRBV6-5
D gene: NA

CDR3 DNA: TGTGCCAGCAGCTCCTCGACAGGGACGAACACTGAAGCTTTCTTT
CDR3 protein: CASSSSTGTNTEAFF
clone size: NA
J gene: TRBJ1-1
V gene: TRBV5-5
D gene: TRBD1

CDR3 DNA: TGCAGTGCTAGATCCAGGCAGGGTGCCCACGAGCAGTACTTC
CDR3 protein: CSARSRQGAHEQYF
clone size: NA
J gene: TRBJ2-7
V gene: TRBV20-1
D gene: NA

CDR3 DNA: TGTGCCAGCAGCCCGCATAGCGGGAGGGGTGAGCAGTACTTC
CDR3 protein: CASSPHSGRGEQYF
clone size: NA
J gene: TRBJ2-5
V gene: TRBV13
D gene: TRBD2

CDR3 DNA: TGCAGTGCTAGAGGATTTTCAGAGCGGGAAACCTACAATGAGCAGTTCTTC
CDR3 protein: CSARGFSERETYNEQFF
clone size: once
J gene: TRBJ2-1
V gene: TRBV20-1
D gene: TRBD2

CDR3 DNA: TGTGCCAGCAGCCCCCTGCTTACTGAAGCTTTCTTT
CDR3 protein: CASSPLLTEAFF
clone size: NA
J gene: TRBJ1-1
V gene: TRBV12-3/TRBV12-4
D gene: NA

CDR3 DNA: TGCGCCAGCAGCCTAGGACGGGCGGGAGACAAGTTCTTC
CDR3 protein: CASSLGRAGDKFF
clone size: few
J gene: TRBJ2-1
V gene: TRBV4-3
D gene: TRBD2

CDR3 DNA: TGTGCCACCGGACCTTGTCAGCCCCAGCATTTT
CDR3 protein: CATGPCQPQHF
clone size: NA
J gene: TRBJ1-5
V gene: TRBV24-1
D gene: NA

CDR3 DNA: TGTGCCAGCAGTTTGGAGTGGGTGGGGGGCACTGAAGCTTTCTTT
CDR3 protein: CASSLEWVGGTEAFF
clone size: NA
J gene: TRBJ1-1
V gene: TRBV28
D gene: NA

CDR3 DNA: TGTGCCACCAGTGATTACAACAATGAGCAGTTCTTC
CDR3 protein: CATSDYNNEQFF
clone size: few
J gene: TRBJ2-1
V gene: TRBV24-1
D gene: NA

CDR3 DNA: TGTGCCAGCAGTTACGAGAGTAGCAATCAGCCCCAGCATTTT
CDR3 protein: CASSYESSNQPQHF
clone size: NA
J gene: TRBJ1-5
V gene: TRBV6-2/TRBV6-3
D gene: NA

CDR3 DNA: TGTGCCAGCAGCTTAAGGGGCAGGGATGGGGCCAACGTCCTGACTTTC
CDR3 protein: CASSLRGRDGANVLTF
clone size: NA
J gene: TRBJ2-6
V gene: TRBV7-3
D gene: NA

CDR3 DNA: TGTGCCAGCAGCTTAGGGGGTCGGGGGGGCAATGAGCAGTTCTTC
CDR3 protein: CASSLGGRGGNEQFF
clone size: few
J gene: TRBJ2-1
V gene: TRBV11-2
D gene: TRBD2

CDR3 DNA: TGCAGCGGGGGGGATCGACTAGCGGGGAACTCCCCTACGCAGTATTTT
CDR3 protein: CSGGDRLAGNSPTQYF
clone size: few
J gene: TRBJ2-3
V gene: TRBV29-1
D gene: TRBD2

CDR3 DNA: TGTGCCAGCAGCTCCGGGACAGGGGCCTACAATGAGCAGTTCTTC
CDR3 protein: CASSSGTGAYNEQFF
clone size: few
J gene: TRBJ2-1
V gene: TRBV5-4
D gene: TRBD1

CDR3 DNA: TGTGCCAGCAGCCCCTACCTGGGAGGAATTAGCAATCAGCCCCAGCATTTT
CDR3 protein: CASSPYLGGISNQPQHF
clone size: NA
J gene: TRBJ1-5
V gene: TRBV7-2
D gene: NA

CDR3 DNA: TGCGCCAGCAGCACGGGTGGATACACCGGGGAGCGGTTTTTT
CDR3 protein: CASSTGGYTGERFF
clone size: once
J gene: TRBJ2-2
V gene: TRBV5-1
D gene: NA

CDR3 DNA: TGTGCCACCAGCAGAAGTCTAGCGACTAACTCCTACGAGCAGTACTTC
CDR3 protein: CATSRSLATNSYEQYF
clone size: NA
J gene: TRBJ2-7
V gene: TRBV15
D gene: NA

CDR3 DNA: TGCGCCAGCAGCTTGGACGCGGCGGGGGGGTCACGGGAGTTCTTC
CDR3 protein: CASSLDAAGGSREFF
clone size: NA
J gene: TRBJ2-1
V gene: TRBV5-1
D gene: TRBD2

CDR3 DNA: TGTGCCAGCAGTTCACGGTCACAGGGGGCGACCAACTATGGCTACACCTTC
CDR3 protein: CASSSRSQGATNYGYTF
clone size: few
J gene: TRBJ1-2
V gene: TRBV11-2
D gene: TRBD1

CDR3 DNA: TGCAGCGTTGAACAGTGGGGTGGTGGGGCCAACGTCCTGACTTTC
CDR3 protein: CSVEQWGGGANVLTF
clone size: few
J gene: TRBJ2-6
V gene: TRBV29-1
D gene: NA

CDR3 DNA: TGTGCCAGCAGTTACCCTAGCGGGGGGCCAGAAGAGACCCAGTACTTC
CDR3 protein: CASSYPSGGPEETQYF
clone size: NA
J gene: TRBJ2-5
V gene: TRBV6-5
D gene: TRBD2

CDR3 DNA: TGCGCCAGCAGCTTGGTTGGACAGAACTATGGCTACACCTTC
CDR3 protein: CASSLVGQNYGYTF
clone size: NA
J gene: TRBJ1-2
V gene: TRBV5-1
D gene: NA

CDR3 DNA: TGTGCCATCAGTGAGCGACAGGGGCCCCTCGGCGGGGAGCTGTTTTTT
CDR3 protein: CAISERQGPLGGELFF
clone size: few
J gene: TRBJ2-2
V gene: TRBV10-3
D gene: TRBD1

CDR3 DNA: TGTGCCAACAGTACGAATTTGAACTATGGCTACACCTTC
CDR3 protein: CANSTNLNYGYTF
clone size: NA
J gene: TRBJ1-2
V gene: TRBV6-6
D gene: NA

CDR3 DNA: TGTGCCAGCAGTCCCGGGGCTCCGCAAGAGACCCAGTACTTC
CDR3 protein: CASSPGAPQETQYF
clone size: few
J gene: TRBJ2-5
V gene: TRBV28
D gene: NA

CDR3 DNA: TGTGCCAGCAGCCAAGGAGCGGGGCAGCAGTTCTTC
CDR3 protein: CASSQGAGQQFF
clone size: NA
J gene: TRBJ2-1
V gene: TRBV5-6
D gene: TRBD2

CDR3 DNA: TGTGCCAGCAGCGTAGGGACAGGGGAGACCCAGTACTTC
CDR3 protein: CASSVGTGETQYF
clone size: few
J gene: TRBJ2-5
V gene: TRBV7-3
D gene: TRBD1

CDR3 DNA: TGCAGTGTCAGGTACCTCTATAGCAATCAGCCCCAGCATTTT
CDR3 protein: CSVRYLYSNQPQHF
clone size: NA
J gene: TRBJ1-5
V gene: TRBV20-1
D gene: NA

CDR3 DNA: TGTGCCACCAGCAGAGACGCACTAGCGGGCCTTCGAAGGGGGCAAGATACGCAGTATTTT
CDR3 protein: CATSRDALAGLRRGQDTQYF
clone size: NA
J gene: TRBJ2-3
V gene: TRBV15
D gene: TRBD2

CDR3 DNA: TGTGCCAGCAGCTTAAAGGGACAGGGACGGGCAGGGGCTAATGAAAAACTGTTTTTT
CDR3 protein: CASSLKGQGRAGANEKLFF
clone size: NA
J gene: TRBJ1-4
V gene: TRBV7-3
D gene: TRBD1

CDR3 DNA: TGTGCCAGCAGCTTGCGCCCCCCGGGACAGGGCCACGAGCAGTACTTC
CDR3 protein: CASSLRPPGQGHEQYF
clone size: NA
J gene: TRBJ2-7
V gene: TRBV5-5
D gene: TRBD1

CDR3 DNA: TGTGCCAGCAGTTACGGGGCGGGGAGTTTAAGAAATGAGCAGTTCTTC
CDR3 protein: CASSYGAGSLRNEQFF
clone size: NA
J gene: TRBJ2-1
V gene: TRBV6-5
D gene: NA

CDR3 DNA: TGTGCCAGCAGTGTAGGCAGGAACGAGCAGTACTTC
CDR3 protein: CASSVGRNEQYF
clone size: few
J gene: TRBJ2-7
V gene: TRBV25-1
D gene: NA

CDR3 DNA: TGTGCCAGCAGTCCGGGCGGGTCGAACACCGGGGAGCTGTTTTTT
CDR3 protein: CASSPGGSNTGELFF
clone size: few
J gene: TRBJ2-2
V gene: TRBV27
D gene: NA

CDR3 DNA: TGCAGTGCTAGAGATCAACTAGCGGGAGGGCCTACAGATACGCAGTATTTT
CDR3 protein: CSARDQLAGGPTDTQYF
clone size: few
J gene: TRBJ2-3
V gene: TRBV20-1
D gene: TRBD2

CDR3 DNA: TGCGCCAGCAGCGGAGGGTATTCGAACACCGGGGAGCTGTTTTTT
CDR3 protein: CASSGGYSNTGELFF
clone size: NA
J gene: TRBJ2-2
V gene: TRBV5-1
D gene: NA

CDR3 DNA: TGCGCCAGCAGTCGTACTAGCGGGGGTTCCAAGACCCAGTACTTC
CDR3 protein: CASSRTSGGSKTQYF
clone size: NA
J gene: TRBJ2-5
V gene: TRBV5-1
D gene: TRBD2

CDR3 DNA: TGTGCCAGCAGCTTATACTGGTTAGCGGAAGACCAAGAGACCCAGTACTTC
CDR3 protein: CASSLYWLAEDQETQYF
clone size: NA
J gene: TRBJ2-5
V gene: TRBV7-9
D gene: NA

CDR3 DNA: TGTGCCAGCAGCTTAGGCGGACTAGCGGGCCCGAGCTCCTACAATGAGCAGTTCTTC
CDR3 protein: CASSLGGLAGPSSYNEQFF
clone size: NA
J gene: TRBJ2-1
V gene: TRBV7-8
D gene: TRBD2

CDR3 DNA: TGTGCCAGCAGCTTAACACACGGGAGAGCAGATACGCAGTATTTT
CDR3 protein: CASSLTHGRADTQYF
clone size: few
J gene: TRBJ2-3
V gene: TRBV7-3
D gene: NA

CDR3 DNA: TGTGCCAGTAGGGACTCGGATGTTAGCAATCAGCCCCAGCATTTT
CDR3 protein: CASRDSDVSNQPQHF
clone size: NA
J gene: TRBJ1-5
V gene: TRBV19
D gene: NA

CDR3 DNA: TGTGCCATCAGTGATTTTTATAGCAATCAGCCCCAGCATTTT
CDR3 protein: CAISDFYSNQPQHF
clone size: few
J gene: TRBJ1-5
V gene: TRBV10-3
D gene: NA

CDR3 DNA: TGTGCTAGTGGTGCCCCGACAGGGGGTACGGTCTACAATGAGCAGTTCTTC
CDR3 protein: CASGAPTGGTVYNEQFF
clone size: few
J gene: TRBJ2-1
V gene: TRBV12-5
D gene: TRBD1

CDR3 DNA: TGTGCCAGCAGCTTAACGCGGACGGAGACCCAGTACTTC
CDR3 protein: CASSLTRTETQYF
clone size: NA
J gene: TRBJ2-5
V gene: TRBV7-3
D gene: NA